These 20 T cell receptor beta chains originate from one sample sequenced in a study of shared clonotypes between healthy human individuals. The repertoire was sequenced with immunoSEQ multiplex PCR; TCRdb's copy has only in-frame clones and lacks some. In the table there are about 1,500,000 clones, approximately 97% of which are singletons. Sequences were obtained from naive CD4+ T cells sorted from blood. Subset indicated: CD45RA+ positively selected. The receptors were gathered from a man aged 25 to 40 in good health.

The chain uses TRBV6-1 and TRBJ1-5, with no clear D. The CDR3 is 12 amino acids. Deletions cut 2 bases from V and 11 bases from J, with 10 bases between. Per germline, CDR1 MNHNS and CDR2 SASEGT. The CDR3 here is CASSERAGAQHF. CDR3 DNA sequence: TGTGCCAGCAGTGAAAGGGCCGGGGCCCAGCATTTT.

The V and J genes are TRBV4-3 and TRBJ1-3; D remains unclear. This CDR3 region has 16 residues. Trimming left V 4 bases short and J 3 bases short, with 16 bases between. The germline V gene has CDR1 LGHNA and CDR2 YSLEER. Written as DNA, the CDR3 is TGCGCCAGCAGCCCCCGGCCTGCCGTCGATGGAAACACCATATATTTT. Translating it yields CASSPRPAVDGNTIYF.

J is TRBJ2-6 and V is TRBV9; TRBD1 is a possible D gene (5 bases). Germline V gene sequence: CDR1 SGDLS, CDR2 YYNGEE. V was clipped by 3 bases and J by 4 bases, with 8 bases between them. The CDR3 is 14 residues long. DNA of the CDR3: TGTGCCAGCAGCGGAACAGGAGGGGCCAACGTCCTGACTTTC. This encodes CASSGTGGANVLTF. Together with reference TRBV9 and TRBJ2-6, the CDR3 gives the full variable domain: DSGVTQTPKHLITATGQRVTLRCSPRSGDLSVYWYQQSLDQGLQFLIQYYNGEERAKGNILERFSAQQFPDLHSELNLSSLELGDSALYFCASSGTGGANVLTFGAGSRLTVL.

J is TRBJ2-5 and V is TRBV5-1; D not certain. There are 15 residues in the CDR3. Germline V lookup: CDR1 SGHRS, CDR2 YFSETQ. V was trimmed by 0 bases and J by 0 bases, leaving 9 bases between them. CDR3 loop: CASSLVGMYQETQYF. In nucleotides, the CDR3 is TGCGCCAGCAGCTTGGTGGGCATGTACCAAGAGACCCAGTACTTC.

The chain couples TRBV28 to TRBJ2-5; 8 bases agree with TRBD1. Germline CDR1 reads MDHEN; CDR2 reads SYDVKM. V lost 6 bases and J lost 5; bases outside the gene matches: 8. The CDR3 consists of 14 residues. CDR3 in amino acids: CASRPGGAGETQYF. CDR3 bases: TGTGCCAGCAGGCCAGGGGGCGCCGGGGAGACCCAGTACTTC. The whole variable domain, filled in from reference TRBV28 and TRBJ2-5, reads DVKVTQSSRYLVKRTGEKVFLECVQDMDHENMFWYRQDPGLGLRLIYFSYDVKMKEKGDIPEGYSVSREKKERFSLILESASTNQTSMYLCASRPGGAGETQYFGPGTRLLVL.

V is TRBV19 and J is TRBJ1-2; 10 nucleotides align to TRBD1. V trimming: 5 bases; J trimming: 4 bases; junction bases outside the gene matches: 7. The CDR3 covers 15 residues. Per the germline V gene, CDR1 is LNHDA and CDR2 is SQIVND (reference sequence). The CDR3 is CASSPTGGIGYGYTF. For the CDR3, the DNA is TGTGCCAGTAGTCCGACAGGGGGCATCGGCTATGGCTACACCTTC.

J is TRBJ2-2 and V is TRBV9; 9 nucleotides line up with TRBD1. CDR1 SGDLS and CDR2 YYNGEE come from the germline V gene. The CDR3 is 14 amino acids. With 3 bases clipped from V and 4 bases from J, the junction kept 1 base outside the gene matches. Here the CDR3 DNA reads TGTGCCAGCAGCGCGACAGGGGGCACCGGGGAGCTGTTTTTT. Protein: CASSATGGTGELFF.

This chain uses TRBV6-5 with TRBJ2-7; a possible D gene is TRBD2 (6 bases). Germline V gene lookup returns CDR1 MNHEY and CDR2 SVGAGI. Trimming cost V 8 bases and J 4 bases, with 18 bases left between them. The CDR3 is 14 residues long. CDR3 DNA: TGTGCCAGCCAAGGGGCCGGGAGACAATACGAGCAGTACTTC. Residues: CASQGAGRQYEQYF.

This sequence joins TRBV5-5 and TRBJ2-1; TRBD2 might be the D (6 bases). The CDR3 is 15 residues long. From germline, CDR1 is SGHKS and CDR2 YYEKEE (reference sequence). V lost 1 base and J 7 bases, leaving 15 bases between the germline ends. CDR3 DNA sequence: TGTGCCAGCAGCTTGTTGTGGGGGGTGAGGAATGAGCAGTTCTTC. Residues: CASSLLWGVRNEQFF.

This chain connects TRBV5-1 to TRBJ2-5, with a possible D match to TRBD1 (5 bases). V lost 4 bases and J lost 3, with 16 bases in between. Germline V lookup: CDR1 SGHRS, CDR2 YFSETQ. There are 15 residues in the CDR3. In DNA form, the CDR3 reads TGCGCCAGCAGCCCTCGACAGCTGGCAGAAGAGACCCAGTACTTC. This encodes CASSPRQLAEETQYF.

V and J are TRBV19 and TRBJ2-7; tentatively, D is TRBD2 (7 bases). In germline, CDR1 is LNHDA, CDR2 SQIVND (reference sequence). The CDR3 consists of 15 residues. The ends were cut back, 4 bases at V and 2 bases at J, with 15 bases in the middle. CDR3 region: CASSNGRGQAYEQYF. In DNA, the CDR3 is TGTGCCAGTAGTAACGGGCGGGGGCAGGCCTACGAGCAGTACTTC.

The chain recombines TRBV12-5 with TRBJ1-2; weak D call: TRBD1 (6 bases). V lost 1 base and J 8 bases, leaving 11 bases between the germline ends. Germline CDR1 and CDR2: LGHNT and FRNRAP. The CDR3 length is 13 residues. The CDR3: CASGLGGRGGYTF. DNA of the CDR3: TGTGCTAGTGGTTTGGGGGGGCGCGGAGGCTACACCTTC. The full variable domain, in which reference TRBV12-5 and TRBJ1-2 provide the parts outside the CDR3, is DARVTQTPRHKVTEMGQEVTMRCQPILGHNTVFWYRQTMMQGLELLAYFRNRAPLDDSGMPKDRFSAEMPDATLATLKIQPSEPRDSAVYFCASGLGGRGGYTFGSGTRLTVV.

The chain couples TRBV7-2 to TRBJ2-2, with 8 bases matching TRBD1. CDR3 length equals 15 residues. Germline CDR1 and CDR2: SGHTA and FQGNSA. The V segment lost 5 bases and the J segment 5 bases; nucleotides outside the gene matches: 7. CDR3 coding DNA: TGTGCCAGCAGCCCACGGGACAGGAATACCGGGGAGCTGTTTTTT. It encodes CASSPRDRNTGELFF.

V and J are TRBV19 and TRBJ2-5; D perhaps matches TRBD2 (5 bases). CDR1 and CDR2 from the germline V gene are LNHDA and SQIVND (reference sequence). The CDR3 is 16 amino acids. The V end lost 6 bases, the J end lost 4 bases, and 21 bases lay between the germline ends. CDR3 protein: CASRLGWTLVGETQYF. In nucleotides, the CDR3 is TGTGCCAGTAGGCTCGGGTGGACTTTGGTCGGAGAGACCCAGTACTTC. The complete variable domain, with remaining parts taken from reference TRBV19 and TRBJ2-5, reads DGGITQSPKYLFRKEGQNVTLSCEQNLNHDAMYWYRQDPGQGLRLIYYSQIVNDFQKGDIAEGYSVSREKKESFPLTVTSAQKNPTAFYLCASRLGWTLVGETQYFGPGTRLLVL.

This clone was recorded only once. This chain's CDR3 is CASSFAVANYGYTF. In DNA form, the CDR3 reads TGTGCCAGCAGCTTCGCTGTAGCTAACTATGGCTACACCTTC. The rearrangement uses TRBV7-8 and TRBJ1-2; D gene unclear. Germline loops: CDR1 SGHVS, CDR2 FQNEAQ. This CDR3 has 14 residues. V lost 3 bases and J lost 0, with 8 bases in between.

The chain links TRBV6-6 to TRBJ2-1; the D is unclear. The V and J ends lost 0 bases and 6 bases respectively, with 9 bases between them. CDR1 and CDR2 from the germline V gene are MNHNY and SVGAGI (reference sequence). The CDR3 covers 14 residues. The CDR3 DNA reads as TGTGCCAGCAGTTACTCTCAGTACGGCAATGAGCAGTTCTTC. Protein: CASSYSQYGNEQFF.

This clone has more than one count but fewer than ten. This sequence joins TRBV6-6 and TRBJ2-5; D possibly corresponds to TRBD2 (5 bases). Trimming pared 3 bases from V and 0 bases from J, leaving 8 bases between. Per germline, CDR1 MNHNY and CDR2 SVGAGI (reference sequence). The length of the CDR3 is 14 residues. In DNA form, the CDR3 reads TGTGCCAGCAGTTATAGGCGGGACCAAGAGACCCAGTACTTC. Translated, it gives CASSYRRDQETQYF.

The V gene is TRBV5-8, the J gene TRBJ1-5; TRBD1 might be the D (5 bases). Trimming removed 4 bases from V and 7 bases from J, with 21 bases in between. The CDR3 covers 16 residues. CDR1 and CDR2 (germline): SGHTS, YDEGEE. The CDR3 loop is CASSPSAGRGEQPQHF. The CDR3 nucleotides are TGTGCCAGCAGCCCGTCCGCAGGGCGGGGCGAACAGCCCCAGCATTTT.

Of note for this clone: Other nucleotide sequences from this sample produce the same CDR3. The chain combines TRBV7-2 with TRBJ1-5; D is unresolved. The CDR3 length is 13 residues. In germline, CDR1 is SGHTA, CDR2 FQGNSA. V was pared by 3 bases and J by 7 bases, with 10 bases between. CDR3 residues: CASSFRGRQPQHF. The CDR3 region has the DNA TGTGCCAGCAGCTTCAGAGGACGACAGCCCCAGCATTTT.

This sequence joins TRBV6-5 and TRBJ2-7; weak D call: TRBD2 (6 bases). CDR1 and CDR2 from the germline V gene are MNHEY and SVGAGI. The germline V and J ends were trimmed by 4 bases and 7 bases, with 17 bases remaining between them. There are 14 residues in the CDR3. CDR3 amino acids: CASSSPGLRWEQYF. DNA of the CDR3: TGTGCCAGCAGTTCGCCGGGACTTCGTTGGGAGCAGTACTTC.